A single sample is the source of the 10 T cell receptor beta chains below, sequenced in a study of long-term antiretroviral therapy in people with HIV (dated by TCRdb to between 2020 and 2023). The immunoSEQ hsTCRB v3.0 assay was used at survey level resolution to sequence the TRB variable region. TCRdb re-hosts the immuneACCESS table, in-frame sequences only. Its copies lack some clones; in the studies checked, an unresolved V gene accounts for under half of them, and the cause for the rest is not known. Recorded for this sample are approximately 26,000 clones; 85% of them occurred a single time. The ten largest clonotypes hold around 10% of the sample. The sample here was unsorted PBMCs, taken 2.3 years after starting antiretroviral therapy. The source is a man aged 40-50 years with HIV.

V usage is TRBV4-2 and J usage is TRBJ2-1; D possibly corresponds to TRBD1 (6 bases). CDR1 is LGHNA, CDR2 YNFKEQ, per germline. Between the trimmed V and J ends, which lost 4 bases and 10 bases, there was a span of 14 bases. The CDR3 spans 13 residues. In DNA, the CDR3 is TGTGCCAGCAGCCCCGACAGGTCCTTCGAGCAGTTCTTC. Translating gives CASSPDRSFEQFF.

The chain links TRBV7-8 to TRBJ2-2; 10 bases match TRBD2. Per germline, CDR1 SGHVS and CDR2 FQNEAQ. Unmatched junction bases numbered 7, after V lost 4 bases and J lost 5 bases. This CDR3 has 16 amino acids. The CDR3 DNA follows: TGTGCCAGCAGCTCTGCTAGCGGGAGAGGTACCGGGGAGCTGTTTTTT. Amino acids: CASSSASGRGTGELFF.

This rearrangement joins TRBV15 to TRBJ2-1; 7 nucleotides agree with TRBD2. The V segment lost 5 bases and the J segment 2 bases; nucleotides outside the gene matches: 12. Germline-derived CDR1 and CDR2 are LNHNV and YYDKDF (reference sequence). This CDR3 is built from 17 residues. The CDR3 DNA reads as TGTGCCACCAGCTCCACGGCGGCAGCGGGACCCTACAATGAGCAGTTCTTC. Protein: CATSSTAAAGPYNEQFF. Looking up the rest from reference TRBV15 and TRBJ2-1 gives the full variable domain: DAMVIQNPRYQVTQFGKPVTLSCSQTLNHNVMYWYQQKSSQAPKLLFHYYDKDFNNEADTPDNFQSRRPNTSFCFLDIRSPGLGDTAMYLCATSSTAAAGPYNEQFFGPGTRLTVL.

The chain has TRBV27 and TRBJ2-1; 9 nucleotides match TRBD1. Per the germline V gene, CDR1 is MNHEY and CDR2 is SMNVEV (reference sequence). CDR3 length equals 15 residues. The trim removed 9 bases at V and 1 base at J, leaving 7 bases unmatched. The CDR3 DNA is TGTGCCAGTGAATCTGGGACAGGGTCCTACAATGAGCAGTTCTTC. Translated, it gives CASESGTGSYNEQFF.

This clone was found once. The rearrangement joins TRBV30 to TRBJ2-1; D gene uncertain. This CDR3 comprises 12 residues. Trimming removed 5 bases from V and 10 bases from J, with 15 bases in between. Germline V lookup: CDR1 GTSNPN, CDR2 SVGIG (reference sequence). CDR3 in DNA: TGTGCCTGGGTTGAGGACGCAAGGGAGCAGTTCTTC. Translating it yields CAWVEDAREQFF.

The CDR3 is CASGDRGSNQPQHF. Written as DNA, the CDR3 is TGTGCCAGCGGGGACAGGGGTAGCAATCAGCCCCAGCATTTT. The chain joins TRBV6-5 to TRBJ1-5; 10 nucleotides match TRBD1. The V and J ends lost 8 bases and 0 bases, in that order; junction bases with no gene match: 1. Germline values: CDR1 MNHEY, CDR2 SVGAGI. The CDR3 consists of 14 residues.

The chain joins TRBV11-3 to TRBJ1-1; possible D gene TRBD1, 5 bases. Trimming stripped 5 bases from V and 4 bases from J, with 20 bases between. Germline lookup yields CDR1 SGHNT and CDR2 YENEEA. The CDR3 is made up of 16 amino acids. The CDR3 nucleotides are TGTGCCAGCAGCACCCCCATGTTAGGGGAGCGCACTGAAGCTTTCTTT. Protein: CASSTPMLGERTEAFF.

The CDR3 spells CASSLDRAGLASYEQYF. The CDR3 DNA reads as TGTGCCAGCAGCTTAGATCGGGCAGGACTAGCGAGTTACGAGCAGTACTTC. The V gene is TRBV11-2, the J gene TRBJ2-7; 9 bases map to TRBD2. The CDR3 runs to 17 residues. Looked up from germline, CDR1 is SGHAT and CDR2 is FQNNGV. With V trimmed by 0 bases and J by 4 bases, 10 bases remained unmatched. The whole variable domain, remainder taken from reference TRBV11-2 and TRBJ2-7, is EAGVAQSPRYKIIEKRQSVAFWCNPISGHATLYWYQQILGQGPKLLIQFQNNGVVDDSQLPKDRFSAERLKGVDSTLKIQPAKLEDSAVYLCASSLDRAGLASYEQYFGPGTRLTVT.

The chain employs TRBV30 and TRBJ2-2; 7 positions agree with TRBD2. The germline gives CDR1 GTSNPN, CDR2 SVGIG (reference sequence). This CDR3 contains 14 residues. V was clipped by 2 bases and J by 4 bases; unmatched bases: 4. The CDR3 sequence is CAWSSTSPTGELFF. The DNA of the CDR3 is TGTGCCTGGAGTTCGACTAGCCCCACCGGGGAGCTGTTTTTT.

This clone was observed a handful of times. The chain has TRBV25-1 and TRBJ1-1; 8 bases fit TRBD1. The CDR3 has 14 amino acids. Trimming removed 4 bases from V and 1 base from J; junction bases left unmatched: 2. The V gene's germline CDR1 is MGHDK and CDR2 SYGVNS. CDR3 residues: CASSATGANTEAFF. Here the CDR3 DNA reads TGTGCCAGCAGTGCGACAGGGGCGAACACTGAAGCTTTCTTT.